The sequence of this T cell receptor (beta chain) was determined in a study of long-term antiretroviral therapy in people with HIV. Study results and limitations: All blood samples came from the years 2004 to 2017, possibly under older ART regimens. ART adherence was not documented, and neither viral resistance nor therapy changes had any data. When set beside controls, HIV repertoires had CDR3 length ranges that were narrower.

The cryopreserved samples used held roughly 0.9-11 million PBMC prior to extraction of DNA. This was the immunoSEQ v3.0 assay at survey level. Profiling relied on immunoSEQ multiplex PCR, and the TCRdb table lists in-frame clones only, not all of them. The sample yields tens of thousands of clones, roughly 80% seen once. This clone was detected a few times. Its specificity is unknown. V gave up 1 base and J gave up 4 bases, with 8 bases separating them. This CDR3 comprises 13 residues. Germline V gene lookup returns CDR1 SEHNR and CDR2 FQNEAQ (reference sequence). The source is a woman between 35 and 50 years old with HIV. V and J are TRBV7-9 and TRBJ2-7; D unresolved. This specimen was unsorted PBMCs, taken 1.1 years before starting antiretroviral therapy. In DNA form, the CDR3 reads TGTGCCAGCAGCTTAGGAGACGGGTACGAGCAGTACTTC. Translated: CASSLGDGYEQYF.